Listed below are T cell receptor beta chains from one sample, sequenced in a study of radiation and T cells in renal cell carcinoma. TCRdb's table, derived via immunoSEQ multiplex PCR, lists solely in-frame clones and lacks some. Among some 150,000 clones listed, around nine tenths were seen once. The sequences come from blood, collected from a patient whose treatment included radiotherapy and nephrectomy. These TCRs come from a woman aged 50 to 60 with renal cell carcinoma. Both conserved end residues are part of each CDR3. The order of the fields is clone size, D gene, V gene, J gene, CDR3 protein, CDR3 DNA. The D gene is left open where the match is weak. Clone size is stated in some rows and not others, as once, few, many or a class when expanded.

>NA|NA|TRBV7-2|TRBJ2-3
CASSLANTQYF
TGTGCCAGCAGCTTGGCTAATACGCAGTATTTT
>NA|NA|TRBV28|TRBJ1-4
CASSRQTEKLFF
TGTGCCAGCAGTAGGCAGACTGAAAAACTGTTTTTT
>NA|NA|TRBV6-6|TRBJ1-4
CASSYSEGATNEKLFF
TGTGCCAGCAGTTACTCGGAGGGGGCAACTAATGAAAAACTGTTTTTT
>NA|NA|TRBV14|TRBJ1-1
CASSQVGASWSAEAFF
TGTGCCAGCAGCCAAGTAGGGGCCTCCTGGTCCGCTGAAGCTTTCTTT
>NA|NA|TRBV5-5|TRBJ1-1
CASSLTEMNTEAFF
TGTGCCAGCAGCTTGACAGAAATGAACACTGAAGCTTTCTTT
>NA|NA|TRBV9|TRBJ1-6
CASSVGVSAPLHF
TGTGCCAGCAGCGTAGGTGTTTCCGCACCCCTCCACTTT
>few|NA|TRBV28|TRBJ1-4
CASSPPGDWEKLFF
TGTGCCAGCAGTCCGCCGGGGGACTGGGAAAAACTGTTTTTT
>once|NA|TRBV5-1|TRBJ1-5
CASSLDGGSGHQPQHF
TGCGCCAGCAGCTTGGACGGCGGGTCCGGACATCAGCCCCAGCATTTT
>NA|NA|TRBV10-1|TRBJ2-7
CASSEYRSYEQYF
TGCGCCAGCAGTGAGTATAGGTCCTACGAGCAGTACTTC
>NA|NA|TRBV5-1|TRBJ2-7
CASSLDRASYEQYF
TGCGCCAGCAGCTTGGACAGGGCCTCCTACGAGCAGTACTTC
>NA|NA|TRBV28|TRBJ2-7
CASSSVAKSSYEQYF
TGTGCCAGCAGTTCCGTGGCAAAAAGTTCCTACGAGCAGTACTTC